This T cell receptor (beta chain) was sequenced for a study of graft-versus-host responses after intestinal transplantation. This CDR3 has 14 amino acids. Germline loops: CDR1 SGHTA, CDR2 FQGNSA. The V and J ends lost 1 base and 7 bases respectively, with 12 bases between them. Study conclusions and caveats: Recipient marrow showed GvH clones, some seen first in ileum or blood.

Processing released intraepithelial and lamina propria lymphocytes from the graft tissue. Only in-frame clones appear in the TCRdb table, and some are missing; sequencing was by immunoSEQ multiplex PCR. The sample includes 20,000 to 25,000 clones, roughly 79% of them seen just once. Remarks on this clone: Its target is not known.

This sequence was found in a human patient who received an intestinal transplant, so some T cells may come from the graft donor. The source material was ileum tissue, sampled 12 days after intestinal transplant. The V and J genes are TRBV7-2 and TRBJ2-3; D is unresolved. This CDR3 reads CASSLDLRTNTQYF. The CDR3 region has the DNA TGTGCCAGCAGCTTAGATCTTAGAACCAATACGCAGTATTTT.